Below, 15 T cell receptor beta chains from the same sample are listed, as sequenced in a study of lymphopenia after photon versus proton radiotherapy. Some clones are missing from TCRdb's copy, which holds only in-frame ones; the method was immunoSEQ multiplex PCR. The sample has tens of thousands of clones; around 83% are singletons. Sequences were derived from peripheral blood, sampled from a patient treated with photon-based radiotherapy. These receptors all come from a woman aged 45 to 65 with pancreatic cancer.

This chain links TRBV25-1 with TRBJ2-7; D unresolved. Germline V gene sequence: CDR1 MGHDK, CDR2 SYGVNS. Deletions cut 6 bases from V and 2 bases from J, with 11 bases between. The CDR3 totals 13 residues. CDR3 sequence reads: CASREGYTYEQYF. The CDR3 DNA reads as TGTGCCAGCAGAGAAGGGTATACCTACGAGCAGTACTTC.

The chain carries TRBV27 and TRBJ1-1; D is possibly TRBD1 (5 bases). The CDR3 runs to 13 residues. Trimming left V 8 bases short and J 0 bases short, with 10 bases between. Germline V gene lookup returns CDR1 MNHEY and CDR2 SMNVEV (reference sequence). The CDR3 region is CASRGWVNTEAFF. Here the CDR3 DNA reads TGTGCCAGCCGGGGGTGGGTGAACACTGAAGCTTTCTTT.

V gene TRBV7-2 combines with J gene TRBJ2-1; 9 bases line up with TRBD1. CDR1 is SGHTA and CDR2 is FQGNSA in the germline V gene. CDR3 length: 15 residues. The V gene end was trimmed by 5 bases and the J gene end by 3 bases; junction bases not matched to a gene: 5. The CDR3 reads CASSPRTGVYNEQFF. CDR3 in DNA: TGTGCCAGCAGCCCTCGGACAGGGGTCTACAATGAGCAGTTCTTC. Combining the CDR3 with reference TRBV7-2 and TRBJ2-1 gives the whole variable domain GAGVSQSPSNKVTEKGKDVELRCDPISGHTALYWYRQSLGQGLEFLIYFQGNSAPDKSGLPSDRFSAERTGGSVSTLTIQRTQQEDSAVYLCASSPRTGVYNEQFFGPGTRLTVL.

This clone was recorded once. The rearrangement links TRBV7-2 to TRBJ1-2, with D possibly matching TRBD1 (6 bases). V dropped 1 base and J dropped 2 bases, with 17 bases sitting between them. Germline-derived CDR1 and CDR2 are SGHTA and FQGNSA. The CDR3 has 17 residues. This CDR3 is CASSLENLLDSNYGYTF. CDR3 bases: TGTGCCAGCAGCTTAGAGAACCTATTGGACAGCAACTATGGCTACACCTTC.

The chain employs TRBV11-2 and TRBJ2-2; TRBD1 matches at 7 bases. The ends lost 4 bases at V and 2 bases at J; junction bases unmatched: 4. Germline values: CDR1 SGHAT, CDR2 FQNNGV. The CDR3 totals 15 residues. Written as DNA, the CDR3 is TGTGCCAGCAGCTACACAGGGGTTAACACCGGGGAGCTGTTTTTT. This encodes CASSYTGVNTGELFF.

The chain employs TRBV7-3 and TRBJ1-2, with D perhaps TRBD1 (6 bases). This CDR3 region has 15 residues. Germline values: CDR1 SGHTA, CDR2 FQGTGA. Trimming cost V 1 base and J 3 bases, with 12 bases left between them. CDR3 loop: CASSLSAGAHYGYTF. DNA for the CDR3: TGTGCCAGCAGCTTAAGTGCAGGGGCCCACTATGGCTACACCTTC. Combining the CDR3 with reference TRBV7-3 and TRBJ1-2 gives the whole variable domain GAGVSQTPSNKVTEKGKYVELRCDPISGHTALYWYRQSLGQGPEFLIYFQGTGAADDSGLPNDRFFAVRPEGSVSTLKIQRTERGDSAVYLCASSLSAGAHYGYTFGSGTRLTVV.

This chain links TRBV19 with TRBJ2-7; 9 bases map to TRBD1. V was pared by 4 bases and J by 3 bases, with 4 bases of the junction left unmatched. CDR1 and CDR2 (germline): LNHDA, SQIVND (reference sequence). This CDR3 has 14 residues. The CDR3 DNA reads TGTGCCAGTAGTACCTGGACAGGGGACTACGAGCAGTACTTC. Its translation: CASSTWTGDYEQYF.

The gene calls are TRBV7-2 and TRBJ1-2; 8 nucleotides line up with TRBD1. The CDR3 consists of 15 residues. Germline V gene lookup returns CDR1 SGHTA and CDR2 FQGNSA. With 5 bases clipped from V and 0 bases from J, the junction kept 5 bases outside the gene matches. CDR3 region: CASSGRRGPNYGYTF. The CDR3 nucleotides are TGTGCCAGCAGCGGACGCAGGGGGCCTAACTATGGCTACACCTTC. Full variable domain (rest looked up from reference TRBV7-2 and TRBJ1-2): GAGVSQSPSNKVTEKGKDVELRCDPISGHTALYWYRQSLGQGLEFLIYFQGNSAPDKSGLPSDRFSAERTGGSVSTLTIQRTQQEDSAVYLCASSGRRGPNYGYTFGSGTRLTVV.

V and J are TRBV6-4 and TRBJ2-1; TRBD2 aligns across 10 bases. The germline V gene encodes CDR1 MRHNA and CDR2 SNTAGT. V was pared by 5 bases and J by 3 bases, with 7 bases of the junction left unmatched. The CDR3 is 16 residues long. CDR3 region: CASSQREGGFYNEQFF. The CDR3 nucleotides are TGTGCCAGCAGTCAGCGGGAGGGGGGGTTCTACAATGAGCAGTTCTTC.

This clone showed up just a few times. For the CDR3, the DNA is TGTGCCAGCAGCCTCGACACTAATCAGCCCCAGCATTTT. It encodes CASSLDTNQPQHF. The chain carries TRBV7-9 and TRBJ1-5; no firm D call. The CDR3 consists of 13 residues. The germline V gene encodes CDR1 SEHNR and CDR2 FQNEAQ (reference sequence). Trimming took off 5 bases at V and 4 bases at J, with 9 bases between the two ends. The full variable domain, its missing parts supplied by reference TRBV7-9 and TRBJ1-5, is DTGVSQNPRHKITKRGQNVTFRCDPISEHNRLYWYRQTLGQGPEFLTYFQNEAQLEKSRLLSDRFSAERPKGSFSTLEIQRTEQGDSAMYLCASSLDTNQPQHFGDGTRLSIL.

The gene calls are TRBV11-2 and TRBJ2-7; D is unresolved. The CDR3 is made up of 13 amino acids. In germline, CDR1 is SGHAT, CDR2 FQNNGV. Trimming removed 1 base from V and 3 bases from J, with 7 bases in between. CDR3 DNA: TGTGCCAGCAGCTTAGCGGCAGACTACGAGCAGTACTTC. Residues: CASSLAADYEQYF.

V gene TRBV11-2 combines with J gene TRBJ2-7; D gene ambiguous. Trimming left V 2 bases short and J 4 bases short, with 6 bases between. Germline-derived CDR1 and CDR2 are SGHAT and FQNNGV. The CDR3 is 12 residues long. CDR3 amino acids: CASSLINYEQYF. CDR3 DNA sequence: TGTGCCAGCAGCTTAATTAATTACGAGCAGTACTTC.

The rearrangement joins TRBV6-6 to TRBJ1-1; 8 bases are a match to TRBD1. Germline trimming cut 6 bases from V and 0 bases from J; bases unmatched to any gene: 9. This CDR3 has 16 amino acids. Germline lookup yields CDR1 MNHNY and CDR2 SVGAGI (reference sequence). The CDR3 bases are TGTGCCAGCAGGAGCCGGGACAGGAACATGAACACTGAAGCTTTCTTT. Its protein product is CASRSRDRNMNTEAFF.

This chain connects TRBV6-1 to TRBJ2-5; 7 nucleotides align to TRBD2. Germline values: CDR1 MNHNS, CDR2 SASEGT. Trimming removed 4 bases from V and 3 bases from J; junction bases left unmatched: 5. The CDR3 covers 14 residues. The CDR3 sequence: CASSGGLVEETQYF. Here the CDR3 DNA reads TGTGCCAGCAGTGGTGGACTAGTGGAAGAGACCCAGTACTTC.

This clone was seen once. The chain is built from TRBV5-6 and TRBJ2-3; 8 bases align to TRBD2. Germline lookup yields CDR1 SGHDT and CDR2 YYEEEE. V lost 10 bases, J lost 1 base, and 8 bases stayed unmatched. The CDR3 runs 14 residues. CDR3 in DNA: TGTGCCGTCGCCAGGCGGGGGGGCACAGATACGCAGTATTTT. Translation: CAVARRGGTDTQYF.